The 13 T cell receptor beta chains reported below all come from one sample, sequenced in a study of CD8+ T cells in alopecia areata. As the sequencing template, cDNA was produced by extracting RNA and reverse transcribing it. Sequenced by immunoSEQ multiplex PCR; TCRdb stores in-frame clones only, minus some. This sample has 110,000 to 150,000 clones, with roughly 50% found just once. Sequenced here: CD4+ T cells sorted from blood, sampled at week 0. These receptors were collected from a human donor with alopecia areata.

The chain joins TRBV5-4 to TRBJ2-7; D ambiguous. The CDR3 loop spans 15 amino acids. The germline V gene has CDR1 SGHNT and CDR2 YYREEE (reference sequence). Deletions cut 4 bases from V and 0 bases from J, with 14 bases between. CDR3 nucleotide sequence: TGTGCCAGCAGCAGAGACCAATCCCCCTCCTACGAGCAGTACTTC. Translation: CASSRDQSPSYEQYF.

This rearrangement joins TRBV2 to TRBJ1-5; no clear D gene. This CDR3 contains 13 residues. Per the germline V gene, CDR1 is SNHLY and CDR2 is FYNNEI. V lost 1 base to trimming and J lost 5 bases, with 6 bases between them. The CDR3 region is CASSEGVYQPQHF. The CDR3 DNA reads TGTGCCAGCAGTGAAGGGGTTTATCAGCCCCAGCATTTT.

The chain couples TRBV6-1 to TRBJ2-5; 9 bases agree with TRBD1. With V trimmed by 6 bases and J by 3 bases, 2 bases remained unmatched. Germline V gene sequence: CDR1 MNHNS, CDR2 SASEGT. The CDR3 totals 13 residues. The CDR3 nucleotides are TGTGCCAGCAGAGACAGGGGGAAAGAGACCCAGTACTTC. Its protein product is CASRDRGKETQYF.

The chain has TRBV27 and TRBJ1-1; no clear D. Germline assignment: CDR1 MNHEY and CDR2 SMNVEV (reference sequence). CDR3 length: 18 residues. Between the trimmed V and J ends, which lost 4 bases and 5 bases, there was a span of 26 bases. The CDR3 protein is CASSSHGVAGPPGTEAFF. The DNA for the CDR3 is TGTGCCAGCAGTTCCCACGGCGTTGCAGGACCCCCTGGGACTGAAGCTTTCTTT.

The chain combines TRBV4-2 with TRBJ1-6, with a possible D match to TRBD1 (5 bases). The CDR3 extends over 15 amino acids. Germline V gene sequence: CDR1 LGHNA, CDR2 YNFKEQ. Trimming stripped 3 bases from V and 7 bases from J, with 13 bases between. The CDR3 loop is CASSQAQGGNSPLHF. CDR3 DNA sequence: TGTGCCAGCAGCCAGGCCCAGGGCGGCAATTCACCCCTCCACTTT.

This sequence joins TRBV7-8 and TRBJ1-1, with TRBD1 as a possible D gene (6 bases). CDR1 and CDR2 from the germline V gene are SGHVS and FQNEAQ. Deletions cut 7 bases from V and 0 bases from J, with 9 bases between. The length of the CDR3 is 13 residues. This CDR3 is CASNRQVNTEAFF. The CDR3 region has the DNA TGTGCCAGCAACCGACAGGTGAACACTGAAGCTTTCTTT.

This clone was recorded a few times. The chain carries TRBV7-2 and TRBJ2-5; no reliable D call. The germline V gene has CDR1 SGHTA and CDR2 FQGNSA. The CDR3 spans 13 residues. The V gene lost 2 bases and the J gene lost 0 bases, with 4 bases spanning the gap. The CDR3 sequence: CASSLNHQETQYF. The DNA for the CDR3 is TGTGCCAGCAGCTTAAACCACCAAGAGACCCAGTACTTC.

Worth noting for this clone: Mismatch with germline at one junction end may stem from a read error. CDR3 nucleotide sequence: TGTGCCAGCAGCGCTCCTAGCGGGGGGCATTACACTGAGCAGTTCTTC. Its translation is CASSAPSGGHYTEQFF. V and J are TRBV9 and TRBJ2-1; 11 nucleotides agree with TRBD2. Germline loops: CDR1 SGDLS, CDR2 YYNGEE. The CDR3 runs 16 residues.

V gene TRBV7-2 combines with J gene TRBJ2-2; either TRBD1 or TRBD2 may fit D (5 bases each). V was trimmed by 4 bases and J by 0 bases, leaving 12 bases between them. This CDR3 comprises 16 residues. Germline assignment: CDR1 SGHTA and CDR2 FQGNSA. CDR3 amino acids: CASSWGPSANTGELFF. The DNA of the CDR3 is TGTGCCAGCAGCTGGGGACCGAGCGCGAACACCGGGGAGCTGTTTTTT. Together with reference TRBV7-2 and TRBJ2-2, the CDR3 gives the full variable domain: GAGVSQSPSNKVTEKGKDVELRCDPISGHTALYWYRQSLGQGLEFLIYFQGNSAPDKSGLPSDRFSAERTGGSVSTLTIQRTQQEDSAVYLCASSWGPSANTGELFFGEGSRLTVL.

V and J are TRBV29-1 and TRBJ2-1; no clear D. Germline lookup yields CDR1 SQVTM and CDR2 ANQGSEA. V was trimmed by 0 bases and J by 8 bases, leaving 11 bases between them. The CDR3 is made up of 13 amino acids. This CDR3 is CSVEERTEYEQFF. The CDR3 region has the DNA TGCAGCGTTGAAGAGCGTACGGAATATGAGCAGTTCTTC.

V is TRBV27 and J is TRBJ2-7; 13 bases fit TRBD2. This CDR3 has 14 amino acids. Germline V gene data show CDR1 as MNHEY and CDR2 as SMNVEV (reference sequence). V was clipped by 5 bases and J by 2 bases; unmatched bases: 0. CDR3 protein: CASSGTSGAYEQYF. DNA of the CDR3: TGTGCCAGCAGTGGGACTAGCGGGGCCTACGAGCAGTACTTC.

This clone occurred a few times. The chain has TRBV30 and TRBJ1-1; D gene unclear. Germline assignment: CDR1 GTSNPN and CDR2 SVGIG (reference sequence). Trimming stripped 1 base from V and 5 bases from J, with 8 bases between. This CDR3 is built from 12 residues. The CDR3 nucleotides are TGTGCCTGGAGTGGAGGGAAAACTGAAGCTTTCTTT. Translating it yields CAWSGGKTEAFF.

The chain combines TRBV11-2 with TRBJ2-1, with D possibly matching TRBD1 (5 bases). The germline V gene encodes CDR1 SGHAT and CDR2 FQNNGV. The CDR3 has 13 amino acids. V lost 5 bases to trimming and J lost 9 bases, with 14 bases between them. DNA for the CDR3: TGTGCCAGCAGCCCCACAGGTGCTGGTGAGCAGTTCTTC. Its protein product is CASSPTGAGEQFF.